These 28 T cell receptor beta chains came from one sample sequenced in a study of CD8 T cells in Susac syndrome (dated by TCRdb to about 2019). Library creation used the immunoSEQ multiplex PCR assay. RNA was extracted with the RNeasy kit and about 0.45 to 1 ug was reverse transcribed using random hexamers. The public reads were quality trimmed at Q25 with fastp and then assembled into clones with MiXCR by TCRdb, keeping productive beta chains. Each entry is one CDR3 protein sequence, shown with its most common DNA and genes. This sample holds some 150,000 distinct CDR3 sequences; 85% to 95% were observed only once. The ten largest clones represent 0.16% of the sample. Source material: CD4+ T cells from PBMCs. The receptors here all came from a human donor with Susac syndrome.

This chain uses TRBV12-3 or TRBV12-4 with TRBJ1-6; a weak D match, TRBD1 (6 bases). This CDR3 is built from 15 residues. The ends were cut back, 6 bases at V and 8 bases at J, with 17 bases in the middle. CDR3 in DNA: TGTGCCAGCAGACCCGGGGGCAGGGATTATTCACCCCTCCACTTT. The encoded protein is CASRPGGRDYSPLHF.

This clonotype was recorded once. The chain employs TRBV29-1 and TRBJ1-4; D is ambiguous. The CDR3 has 13 amino acids. Trimming took off 7 bases at V and 1 base at J, with 10 bases between the two ends. Germline assignment: CDR1 SQVTM and CDR2 ANQGSEA. The DNA for the CDR3 is TGCAGCGCGACCCCGGGAACTAATGAAAAACTGTTTTTT. Translating it yields CSATPGTNEKLFF.

The V call is TRBV5-4, the J call TRBJ2-3; tentatively, D is TRBD2 (6 bases). The CDR3 has 16 residues. The V end was cut by 5 bases, the J end by 0 bases, with 16 bases between. Germline V gene sequence: CDR1 SGHNT, CDR2 YYREEE (reference sequence). The CDR3 DNA follows: TGTGCCAGCAGGGGGGGTTGGGGCTCTAGCACAGATACGCAGTATTTT. Its translation: CASRGGWGSSTDTQYF.

The chain uses TRBV6-2 or TRBV6-3 and TRBJ2-7; TRBD2 aligns across 8 bases. The V gene's germline CDR1 is MNHEY and CDR2 SVGEGT. With 7 bases clipped from V and 2 bases from J, the junction kept 10 bases outside the gene matches. The CDR3 consists of 15 residues. The DNA of the CDR3 is TGTGCCAGCACCCCCGGGATTAGCGGGGCCTACGAGCAGTACTTC. Protein product: CASTPGISGAYEQYF.

This sequence joins TRBV4-1 and TRBJ2-7, with D unclear. The germline gives CDR1 MGHRA, CDR2 YSYEKL. This CDR3 region has 16 residues. V was pared by 5 bases and J by 3 bases, with 20 bases between. The CDR3 here is CASSARATVQDYEQYF. The CDR3 bases are TGCGCCAGCAGCGCCCGGGCCACTGTCCAGGACTACGAGCAGTACTTC.

In DNA form, the CDR3 reads TGTGCCAGCTCTCAGGGGCTGGATTCTGAAGCTTTCTTT. Protein product: CASSQGLDSEAFF. The chain is built from TRBV18 and TRBJ1-1; TRBD1 is a possible D gene (6 bases). The length of the CDR3 is 13 residues. Trimming stripped 6 bases from V and 6 bases from J, with 14 bases between. Germline V CDR1 and CDR2: KGHSH, LQKENI.

V and J are TRBV6-5 and TRBJ2-7, with 7 bases aligning to TRBD2. This CDR3 contains 14 residues. Unmatched junction bases numbered 11, after V lost 7 bases and J lost 5 bases. In germline, CDR1 is MNHEY, CDR2 SVGAGI. CDR3 bases: TGTGCCAGCACCGTCCTCGCGGGAGCCCACGAGCAGTACTTC. It specifies CASTVLAGAHEQYF.

The chain recombines TRBV20-1 with TRBJ1-2; possible D gene TRBD1, 5 bases. The CDR3 is 11 amino acids. CDR1 is DFQATT and CDR2 is SNEGSKA in the germline V gene (reference sequence). DNA for the CDR3: TGCTCCCCGGGGCACGACTATGGCTACACCTTC. It specifies CSPGHDYGYTF.

This clonotype showed up just once. The chain couples TRBV9 to TRBJ2-7; D is uncertain. Deletions cut 0 bases from V and 2 bases from J, with 12 bases between. Germline values: CDR1 SGDLS, CDR2 YYNGEE. The CDR3 is 15 residues long. The CDR3 DNA follows: TGTGCCAGCAGCGTAGAGGAGAGTAGGACCTACGAGCAGTACTTC. Translation: CASSVEESRTYEQYF.

The chain uses TRBV13 and TRBJ2-5; the match to TRBD2 covers 9 bases. This CDR3 comprises 15 residues. With 5 bases clipped from V and 6 bases from J, the junction kept 10 bases outside the gene matches. CDR1 and CDR2 from the germline V gene are PRHDT and FYEKMQ (reference sequence). CDR3 sequence reads: CASSSGLAKGKTQYF. The DNA of the CDR3 is TGTGCCAGCAGCAGCGGACTAGCGAAGGGGAAGACCCAGTACTTC.

V is TRBV6-2 or TRBV6-3 and J is TRBJ2-7, with D possibly being TRBD1 (6 bases). CDR1 is MNHEY, CDR2 SVGEGT, per germline. CDR3 length: 14 amino acids. The germline V and J ends were trimmed by 2 bases and 3 bases, with 11 bases remaining between them. In nucleotides, the CDR3 is TGTGCCAGCAGTTACCGGACAGAAAGCTACGAGCAGTACTTC. Translated, it gives CASSYRTESYEQYF.

The V call is TRBV15, the J call TRBJ2-3; perhaps D is TRBD1 or TRBD2 (5 bases each). Trimming took off 0 bases at V and 3 bases at J, with 16 bases between the two ends. Germline V gives CDR1 LNHNV, CDR2 YYDKDF (reference sequence). The CDR3 runs 17 residues. The CDR3: CATSRDRGARSTDTQYF. The CDR3 bases are TGTGCCACCAGCAGAGATCGGGGCGCTAGATCGACAGATACGCAGTATTTT.

The genes are TRBV9 and TRBJ1-1; 7 bases are shared with TRBD1. Germline assignment: CDR1 SGDLS and CDR2 YYNGEE. The CDR3 is 14 amino acids. The V and J ends lost 2 bases and 1 base, in that order; junction bases with no gene match: 2. CDR3 DNA: TGTGCCAGCAGCGTGGGACAGTCGAACACTGAAGCTTTCTTT. It yields the protein CASSVGQSNTEAFF. Full variable domain (rest looked up from reference TRBV9 and TRBJ1-1): DSGVTQTPKHLITATGQRVTLRCSPRSGDLSVYWYQQSLDQGLQFLIQYYNGEERAKGNILERFSAQQFPDLHSELNLSSLELGDSALYFCASSVGQSNTEAFFGQGTRLTVV.

This chain's CDR3 is CASSQDGISANEQFF. The CDR3 nucleotides are TGTGCCAGCAGCCAAGATGGCATAAGCGCGAATGAGCAGTTCTTC. The J gene is TRBJ2-1, the V gene TRBV3-1; D not certain. The V end lost 0 bases, the J end lost 7 bases, and 13 bases lay between the germline ends. Germline V lookup: CDR1 LGHDT, CDR2 YNNKEL (reference sequence). The CDR3 runs 15 residues.

This clonotype was detected only a few times. The rearrangement uses TRBV29-1 and TRBJ2-3; 8 bases are shared with TRBD1. Germline assignment: CDR1 SQVTM and CDR2 ANQGSEA. V dropped 7 bases and J dropped 6; count of bases not matched to a gene: 3. The length of the CDR3 is 11 residues. The CDR3 loop is CSGGQGDTQYF. CDR3 DNA sequence: TGCAGCGGCGGACAGGGCGATACGCAGTATTTT.

This chain links TRBV20-1 with TRBJ1-5, with D unclear. Germline CDR1 is DFQATT and CDR2 is SNEGSKA (reference sequence). This CDR3 comprises 13 residues. V shed 3 bases and J shed 5 bases, with 11 bases lying between them. In DNA form, the CDR3 reads TGCAGTGCTAGCCCGGGCACCGATCAGCCCCAGCATTTT. Residues: CSASPGTDQPQHF.

V is TRBV20-1 and J is TRBJ1-5; D remains unclear. V dropped 6 bases and J dropped 3 bases, with 18 bases sitting between them. Germline assignment: CDR1 DFQATT and CDR2 SNEGSKA (reference sequence). The CDR3 has 15 residues. CDR3 sequence (DNA): TGCAGTGCAAGTAGGGAATTTGGTGACAATCAGCCCCAGCATTTT. Translated: CSASREFGDNQPQHF.

The rearrangement links TRBV4-3 to TRBJ1-5; D call uncertain. Trimming removed 1 base from V and 7 bases from J, with 8 bases in between. The germline V gene encodes CDR1 LGHNA and CDR2 YSLEER. This CDR3 is 13 amino acids long. CDR3 DNA sequence: TGCGCCAGCAGCCAAGCTCCCGACCAGCCCCAGCATTTT. This translates into CASSQAPDQPQHF.

This chain links TRBV11-2 with TRBJ2-1; D call uncertain. From germline, CDR1 is SGHAT and CDR2 FQNNGV. V dropped 10 bases and J dropped 5 bases, with 12 bases sitting between them. This CDR3 spans 12 amino acids. This CDR3 reads CANRVTDNEQFF. CDR3 sequence (DNA): TGTGCCAACCGAGTGACGGACAATGAGCAGTTCTTC.

The rearrangement uses TRBV29-1 and TRBJ2-1, with D tentatively TRBD1 (5 bases). Per germline, CDR1 SQVTM and CDR2 ANQGSEA. This CDR3 spans 15 amino acids. V was trimmed by 4 bases and J by 0 bases, leaving 13 bases between them. This CDR3 reads CSVVGDSSSYNEQFF. The CDR3 bases are TGCAGCGTTGTAGGCGACAGCTCCTCCTACAATGAGCAGTTCTTC.

The chain carries TRBV21-1 and TRBJ1-4. TRBV21-1 is given as a pseudogene. The CDR3 totals 14 residues. The chain's CDR3 is CASSREGEGQKLFF. The CDR3 DNA is TGTGCCAGCAGCAGAGAGGGTGAAGGGCAAAAACTGTTTTTT.

The V and J genes are TRBV14 and TRBJ1-6; D gene ambiguous. There are 14 residues in the CDR3. Deletions cut 1 base from V and 10 bases from J, with 11 bases between. The germline V gene has CDR1 SGHDN and CDR2 FVKESK. The CDR3 protein is CASSQATPLSPLHF. The CDR3 DNA sequence: TGTGCCAGCAGCCAAGCTACCCCTCTCTCACCCCTCCACTTT.

The chain combines TRBV19 with TRBJ2-4; TRBD1 is a possible D gene (6 bases). Germline CDR1 LNHDA, CDR2 SQIVND (reference sequence). This CDR3 has 14 residues. Between the trimmed V and J ends, which lost 8 bases and 7 bases, there was a span of 18 bases. The CDR3 nucleotides read TGTGCCAGTGAACAGACAGGCCGGGGTAACATTCAGTACTTC. It specifies CASEQTGRGNIQYF.

This clonotype was observed a single time. The chain has TRBV5-6 and TRBJ1-4; no definite D call. Germline V lookup: CDR1 SGHDT, CDR2 YYEEEE. The CDR3 totals 15 residues. The ends were cut back, 2 bases at V and 1 base at J, with 9 bases in the middle. CDR3 in DNA: TGTGCCAGCAGCTTCCGTGGAAGAACTAATGAAAAACTGTTTTTT. It encodes CASSFRGRTNEKLFF.

The CDR3 sequence: CASSLLANTYGYTF. CDR3 coding DNA: TGTGCCAGCAGCTTATTGGCGAATACGTATGGCTACACCTTC. This chain links TRBV13 with TRBJ1-2; D call uncertain. The V and J ends lost 2 bases and 5 bases respectively, with 12 bases between them. This CDR3 is 14 amino acids long. CDR1 and CDR2 from the germline V gene are PRHDT and FYEKMQ (reference sequence).

The chain recombines TRBV20-1 with TRBJ1-1; TRBD1 might be the D (5 bases). V lost 6 bases and J lost 1, with 12 bases in between. The CDR3 runs 13 residues. Germline CDR1 and CDR2: DFQATT and SNEGSKA (reference sequence). This CDR3 reads CSAPQGRNTEAFF. CDR3 DNA sequence: TGCAGTGCCCCGCAGGGCCGGAACACTGAAGCTTTCTTT.

This sequence joins TRBV15 and TRBJ1-1; no firm D call. The V and J ends lost 1 base and 0 bases respectively, with 12 bases between them. The CDR3 totals 16 residues. Germline lookup yields CDR1 LNHNV and CDR2 YYDKDF (reference sequence). The CDR3 is CATSRGGGSLNTEAFF. CDR3 nucleotide sequence: TGTGCCACCAGCAGAGGAGGAGGAAGCCTGAACACTGAAGCTTTCTTT.

The chain links TRBV14 to TRBJ2-7; tentatively, D is TRBD2 (7 bases). Trimming shortened V by 1 base and J by 6 bases, and 19 bases separated the two germline ends. The CDR3 contains 16 residues. Germline lookup yields CDR1 SGHDN and CDR2 FVKESK. CDR3 coding DNA: TGTGCCAGCAGCCAAGTCGTGGGGGGGCGATCTAGCGAGCAGTACTTC. It codes for CASSQVVGGRSSEQYF.